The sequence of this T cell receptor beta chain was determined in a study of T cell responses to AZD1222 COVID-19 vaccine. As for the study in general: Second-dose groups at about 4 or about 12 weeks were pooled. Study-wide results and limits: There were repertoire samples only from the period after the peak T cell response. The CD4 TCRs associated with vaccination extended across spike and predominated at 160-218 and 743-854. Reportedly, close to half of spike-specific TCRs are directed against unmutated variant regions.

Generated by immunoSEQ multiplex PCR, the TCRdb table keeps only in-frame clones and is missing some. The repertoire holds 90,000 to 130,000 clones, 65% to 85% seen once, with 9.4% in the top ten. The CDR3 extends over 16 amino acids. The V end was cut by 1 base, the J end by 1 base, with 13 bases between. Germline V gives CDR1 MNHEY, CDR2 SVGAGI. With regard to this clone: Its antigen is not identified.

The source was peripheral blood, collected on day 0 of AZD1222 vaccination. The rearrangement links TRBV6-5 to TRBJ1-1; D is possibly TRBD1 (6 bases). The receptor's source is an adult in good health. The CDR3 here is CASSYWGAPSNTEAFF. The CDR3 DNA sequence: TGTGCCAGCAGTTACTGGGGGGCTCCGTCGAACACTGAAGCTTTCTTT.